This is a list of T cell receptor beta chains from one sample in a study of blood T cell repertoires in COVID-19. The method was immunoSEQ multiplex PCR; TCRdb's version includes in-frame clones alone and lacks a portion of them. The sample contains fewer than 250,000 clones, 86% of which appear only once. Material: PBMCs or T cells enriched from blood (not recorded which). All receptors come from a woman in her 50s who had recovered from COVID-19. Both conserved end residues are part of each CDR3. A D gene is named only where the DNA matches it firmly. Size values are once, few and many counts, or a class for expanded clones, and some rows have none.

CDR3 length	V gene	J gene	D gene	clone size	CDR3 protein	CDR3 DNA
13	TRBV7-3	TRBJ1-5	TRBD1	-	CASSARQGEPQHF	TGTGCCAGCAGCGCCAGACAGGGGGAGCCCCAGCATTTT
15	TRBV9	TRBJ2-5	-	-	CASSGRGTAQETQYF	TGTGCCAGCAGCGGGAGGGGGACAGCCCAAGAGACCCAGTACTTC
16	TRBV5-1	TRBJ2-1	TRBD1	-	CASIALPGQGLNEQFF	TGCGCCAGCATCGCACTCCCTGGACAGGGATTAAATGAGCAGTTCTTC
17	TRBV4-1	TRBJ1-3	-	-	CASSRAVRVASGNTIYF	TGCGCCAGCAGCCGGGCTGTCAGAGTTGCCTCTGGAAACACCATATATTTT
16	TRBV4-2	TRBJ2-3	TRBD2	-	CASSQELGLGADTQYF	TGTGCCAGCAGCCAAGAATTGGGACTAGGGGCAGATACGCAGTATTTT
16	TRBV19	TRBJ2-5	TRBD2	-	CASSSRTSGTQETQYF	TGTGCCAGTAGTTCGCGGACTAGCGGAACCCAAGAGACCCAGTACTTC
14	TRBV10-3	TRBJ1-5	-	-	CAISEGQSNQPQHF	TGTGCCATCAGTGAAGGACAGAGCAATCAGCCCCAGCATTTT
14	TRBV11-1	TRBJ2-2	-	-	CASSPELRTGELFF	TGTGCCAGCAGCCCCGAACTCAGGACCGGGGAGCTGTTTTTT
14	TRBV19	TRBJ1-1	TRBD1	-	CASSEGALVAEAFF	TGTGCCAGTTCGGAGGGGGCCCTGGTCGCTGAAGCTTTCTTT
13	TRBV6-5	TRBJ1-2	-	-	CASTLASRHGYTF	TGTGCCAGCACCTTAGCCAGTCGCCATGGCTACACCTTC
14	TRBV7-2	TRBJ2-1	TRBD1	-	CASSLTTGGHEQFF	TGTGCCAGCAGCTTAACAACAGGGGGTCATGAGCAGTTCTTC
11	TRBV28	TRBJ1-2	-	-	CASSSGDGYTF	TGTGCCAGCAGCTCAGGGGATGGCTACACCTTC
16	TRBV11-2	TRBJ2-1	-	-	CASAPRVARSSNEQFF	TGTGCCAGTGCCCCTAGAGTGGCGCGGAGCTCCAATGAGCAGTTCTTC
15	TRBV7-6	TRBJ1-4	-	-	CASSKQGGPNEKLFF	TGTGCCAGCAGTAAGCAGGGAGGGCCTAATGAAAAACTGTTTTTT
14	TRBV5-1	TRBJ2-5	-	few	CASSLLQGGETQYF	TGCGCCAGCAGCTTGTTGCAGGGAGGAGAGACCCAGTACTTC
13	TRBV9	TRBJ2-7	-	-	CASSLRDNYEQYF	TGTGCCAGCAGCCTCCGGGACAACTACGAGCAGTACTTC
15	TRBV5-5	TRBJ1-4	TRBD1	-	CASSLGPDRNEKLFF	TGTGCCAGCAGCTTGGGCCCGGACAGGAATGAAAAACTGTTTTTT
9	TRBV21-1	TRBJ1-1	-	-	CASTIEAFF	TGTGCCAGCACCATTGAAGCTTTCTTT
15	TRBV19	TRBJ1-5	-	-	CASSIGGNSNQPQHF	TGTGCCAGTAGTATCGGCGGGAATAGCAATCAGCCCCAGCATTTT
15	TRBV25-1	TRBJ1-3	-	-	CASSGPGDSGNTIYF	TGTGCCAGCAGTGGCCCAGGGGACTCTGGAAACACCATATATTTT
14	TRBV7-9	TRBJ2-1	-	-	CASSSDWSYNEQFF	TGTGCCAGCAGTTCCGACTGGTCGTACAATGAGCAGTTCTTC
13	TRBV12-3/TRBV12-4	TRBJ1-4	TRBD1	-	CASRTGGSEKLFF	TGTGCCAGCAGGACAGGGGGTAGTGAAAAACTGTTTTTT
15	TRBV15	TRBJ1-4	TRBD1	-	CATSRVGTANEKLFF	TGTGCCACCAGCAGAGTCGGGACAGCTAATGAAAAACTGTTTTTT
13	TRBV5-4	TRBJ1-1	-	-	CASSTRQNTEAFF	TGTGCCAGCAGCACCCGACAGAACACTGAAGCTTTCTTT
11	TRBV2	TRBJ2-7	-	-	CATMDRYEQYF	TGTGCCACTATGGACAGATACGAGCAGTACTTC
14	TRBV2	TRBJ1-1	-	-	CASRQGGGSTEAFF	TGTGCCAGCCGCCAGGGTGGGGGGAGTACTGAAGCTTTCTTT
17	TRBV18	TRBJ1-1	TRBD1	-	CASSPSPRQGASTEAFF	TGTGCCAGCTCACCATCCCCTAGGCAGGGGGCTAGTACTGAAGCTTTCTTT
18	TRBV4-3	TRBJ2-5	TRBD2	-	CASSQTEELAGGQETQYF	TGCGCCAGCAGCCAAACAGAGGAGCTAGCGGGGGGACAAGAGACCCAGTACTTC
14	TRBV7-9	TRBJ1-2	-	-	CASSLDSLRGGYTF	TGTGCCAGCAGCTTAGATAGCCTCCGGGGTGGCTACACCTTC
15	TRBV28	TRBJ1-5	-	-	CASSPALGPNQPQHF	TGTGCCAGCAGTCCGGCCTTGGGGCCTAATCAGCCCCAGCATTTT
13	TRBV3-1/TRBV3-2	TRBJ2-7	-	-	CASSQGRGLEQYF	TGTGCCAGCAGCCAAGGGCGGGGGCTCGAGCAGTACTTC
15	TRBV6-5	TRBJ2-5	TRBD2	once	CASSLLAGGQETQYF	TGTGCCAGCAGTCTACTAGCGGGGGGCCAAGAGACCCAGTACTTC
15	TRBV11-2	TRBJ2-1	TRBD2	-	CASSSVGREGPHWFF	TGTGCCAGCAGCTCCGTGGGGCGGGAGGGCCCCCATTGGTTCTTC
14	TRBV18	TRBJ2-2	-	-	CASSPYTDTGELFF	TGTGCCAGCTCACCTTACACCGACACCGGGGAGCTGTTTTTT
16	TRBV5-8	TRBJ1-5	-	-	CASSLGTTYSNQPQHF	TGTGCCAGCAGCTTGGGGACAACTTATAGCAATCAGCCCCAGCATTTT
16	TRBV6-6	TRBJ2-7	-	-	CASSYSGSASSYEQYF	TGTGCCAGCAGTTACAGTGGTAGCGCGAGCTCCTACGAGCAGTACTTC
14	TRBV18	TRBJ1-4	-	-	CASSLGQGGEKLFF	TGTGCCAGCTCACTGGGGCAGGGTGGCGAAAAACTGTTTTTT
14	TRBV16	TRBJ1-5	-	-	CASRRAAGDQPQHF	TGTGCCAGCAGACGAGCAGCAGGGGATCAGCCCCAGCATTTT
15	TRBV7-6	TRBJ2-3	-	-	CASSLVTGRTDTQYF	TGTGCCAGCAGCTTAGTAACAGGGCGCACAGATACGCAGTATTTT
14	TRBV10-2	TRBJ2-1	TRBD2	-	CASSESSGSFEQFF	TGCGCCAGCAGTGAGTCTAGCGGGAGCTTTGAGCAGTTCTTC